This is a list of T cell receptor beta chains from one sample in a study of memory CD4+ T cells and cytomegalovirus serostatus. Sequencing was performed with immunoSEQ multiplex PCR; in TCRdb, only in-frame clones are kept and a portion is missing. The sample records 75,000 to 90,000 clones, 80% being singletons. The sample taken for sequencing was memory CD4+ T cells from blood. Source of these receptors: an adult in good health and CMV-seronegative. CDR3s include the opening cysteine and the closing phenylalanine or tryptophan. A D gene is named only where the DNA matches it firmly. Size is stated for part of the rows, as once, few or many counts, or as a class when the clone is expanded.

>TRBV28|.|TRBJ1-2|.
CASRGGAVYGYTF
TGTGCCAGTAGAGGGGGGGCTGTCTATGGCTACACCTTC
>TRBV30|.|TRBJ1-2|.
CAWKAGSYGYTF
TGTGCCTGGAAGGCGGGGAGCTATGGCTACACCTTC
>TRBV30|.|TRBJ1-6|.
CAWSVQGDYNSPLHF
TGTGCCTGGAGTGTACAAGGAGATTATAATTCACCCCTCCACTTT
>TRBV7-8|.|TRBJ1-2|few
CASRKMGFYGYTF
TGTGCCAGCAGAAAAATGGGGTTCTATGGCTACACCTTC
>TRBV7-9|TRBD1|TRBJ1-4|few
CASSKTGQLGEKLFF
TGTGCCAGCAGCAAAACGGGACAGTTGGGTGAAAAACTGTTTTTT
>TRBV7-3|.|TRBJ2-6|.
CASSLNVVRGMSGANVLTF
TGTGCCAGCAGCTTAAACGTGGTGAGAGGGATGTCTGGGGCCAACGTCCTGACTTTC
>TRBV6-6|TRBD1|TRBJ1-1|.
CASSYAPDRGTEAFF
TGTGCCAGCAGTTACGCGCCTGACAGGGGTACTGAAGCTTTCTTT
>TRBV18|.|TRBJ2-7|.
CASSPYSGTYEQYF
TGTGCCAGCTCACCATATTCAGGGACCTACGAGCAGTACTTC
>TRBV4-3|.|TRBJ1-2|.
CASSQQVNYGYTF
TGCGCCAGCAGCCAACAGGTTAACTATGGCTACACCTTC
>TRBV6-5|TRBD1|TRBJ1-4|.
CASSRGTGDEKLFF
TGTGCCAGCAGTCGGGGAACAGGGGACGAAAAACTGTTTTTT
>TRBV7-9|TRBD1|TRBJ1-6|.
CASSLGRSRDRVMSLHF
TGTGCCAGCAGCTTAGGGAGAAGCCGGGACAGGGTAATGTCCCTCCACTTT
>TRBV6-1|.|TRBJ2-5|.
CASRPGGGGETQYF
TGTGCCAGCAGGCCTGGGGGAGGGGGGGAGACCCAGTACTTC
>TRBV19|.|TRBJ1-1|.
CASSMGQGGERTEAFF
TGTGCCAGTAGTATGGGGCAGGGAGGGGAGAGAACTGAAGCTTTCTTT
>TRBV28|TRBD1|TRBJ1-5|.
CASSLLRTGARQPQHF
TGTGCCAGCAGTTTATTGAGGACAGGGGCTCGACAGCCCCAGCATTTT
>TRBV14|.|TRBJ2-1|.
CASSQGPYNEQFF
TGTGCCAGCAGCCAAGGTCCGTACAATGAGCAGTTCTTC
>TRBV29-1|TRBD1|TRBJ1-2|.
CSVASTGVGNGYTF
TGCAGCGTTGCCTCGACAGGGGTCGGGAATGGCTACACCTTC
>TRBV11-3|.|TRBJ2-2|.
CASSWAGATGELFF
TGTGCCAGCAGCTGGGCAGGGGCCACCGGGGAGCTGTTTTTT
>TRBV10-3|TRBD2|TRBJ2-5|.
CAISALAGVYQETQYF
TGTGCCATCAGTGCCCTAGCGGGGGTGTACCAAGAGACCCAGTACTTC
>TRBV5-4|TRBD2|TRBJ2-3|.
CASSSLAGGLRRTDTQYF
TGTGCCAGCAGTTCGCTAGCGGGGGGGCTACGTAGAACAGATACGCAGTATTTT
>TRBV11-2|.|TRBJ2-7|.
CASSSLRILSEQYF
TGTGCCAGCAGCTCCCTCCGAATCCTTTCTGAGCAGTACTTC
>TRBV7-2|.|TRBJ1-5|medium-sized
CASSLDVVQPQHF
TGTGCCAGCAGCTTAGATGTCGTTCAGCCCCAGCATTTT
>TRBV6-1|.|TRBJ1-3|.
CASSEKGLSRAQHRNTIYF
TGTGCCAGCAGTGAAAAAGGCTTATCTAGGGCTCAACACCGAAACACCATATATTTT
>TRBV11-1|.|TRBJ2-3|few
CASSSRTATDTQYF
TGTGCCAGCAGCTCTCGGACAGCCACAGATACGCAGTATTTT
>TRBV5-5|.|TRBJ1-4|.
CASSSSIGVGNEKLFF
TGTGCCAGCAGCTCTTCAATCGGGGTGGGTAATGAAAAACTGTTTTTT
>TRBV11-3|TRBD2|TRBJ2-5|.
CASSLQGGGGQETQYF
TGTGCCAGCAGCTTGCAGGGCGGGGGAGGGCAAGAGACCCAGTACTTC
>TRBV7-3|.|TRBJ2-3|.
CASSLLSVNFPGLPSTDTQYF
TGTGCCAGCAGCTTATTGTCGGTGAACTTTCCTGGCCTTCCTAGCACAGATACGCAGTATTTT
>TRBV5-1|TRBD1|TRBJ2-1|.
CASSFAGTGRLHEQFF
TGCGCCAGCAGCTTCGCCGGGACAGGCCGTCTACATGAGCAGTTCTTC
>TRBV7-3|TRBD1|TRBJ1-2|.
CASSMDRSYGYTF
TGTGCCAGCAGCATGGACAGGAGCTATGGCTACACCTTC
>TRBV28|TRBD2|TRBJ2-7|.
CASSGGWAQLYEQYF
TGTGCCAGCAGCGGGGGGTGGGCCCAGCTCTACGAGCAGTACTTC
>TRBV30|.|TRBJ1-1|.
CACLPPLRNTEAFF
TGTGCCTGCCTGCCCCCTTTAAGGAACACTGAAGCTTTCTTT
>TRBV21-1|.|TRBJ1-1|.
CASSKLGRRDTEAFF
TGTGCCAGCAGCAAATTAGGCAGGAGGGACACTGAAGCTTTCTTT
>TRBV4-2|TRBD1|TRBJ2-3|.
CASSQGTGTDDKDTQYF
TGTGCCAGCAGCCAGGGGACCGGGACAGATGATAAAGATACGCAGTATTTT
>TRBV5-1|.|TRBJ1-1|.
CASSLEGTGLGTEAFF
TGCGCCAGCAGCTTGGAAGGGACCGGGTTGGGCACTGAAGCTTTCTTT
>TRBV7-8|.|TRBJ2-1|.
CASSLEPGGSAYNEQFF
TGTGCCAGCAGCTTAGAACCCGGGGGCAGCGCCTACAATGAGCAGTTCTTC
>TRBV5-1|.|TRBJ2-3|.
CASSLGEMDTQYF
TGCGCCAGCAGCTTAGGGGAGATGGATACGCAGTATTTT
>TRBV5-6|.|TRBJ2-7|.
CASSRDFTYEQYF
TGTGCCAGCAGCCGAGATTTTACCTACGAGCAGTACTTC
>TRBV29-1|.|TRBJ1-1|few
CSVRDGNTEAFF
TGCAGCGTCCGGGACGGAAACACTGAAGCTTTCTTT
>TRBV5-1|.|TRBJ2-7|.
CASRRGGDEQYF
TGCGCCAGCAGAAGAGGGGGGGACGAGCAGTACTTC
>TRBV6-1|.|TRBJ1-5|.
CASSERRGGGNQPQHF
TGTGCCAGCAGTGAACGGAGGGGCGGGGGGAATCAGCCCCAGCATTTT
>TRBV30|.|TRBJ2-3|.
CAWSVVSRSSDTQYF
TGTGCCTGGAGTGTAGTATCCCGTAGTTCCGATACGCAGTATTTT
>TRBV5-4|TRBD1|TRBJ1-1|.
CASSAPGTAYTEAFF
TGTGCCAGCAGCGCCCCCGGGACAGCTTACACTGAAGCTTTCTTT
>TRBV5-4|TRBD2|TRBJ2-5|.
CASSLGRGREETQYF
TGTGCCAGCAGCTTGGGGCGGGGGAGAGAAGAGACCCAGTACTTC
>TRBV18|.|TRBJ2-1|few
CASSPGTFYYNEQFF
TGTGCCAGCTCACCCGGGACTTTTTATTACAATGAGCAGTTCTTC
>TRBV7-9|TRBD1|TRBJ2-3|.
CASSPRGQGTDTQYF
TGTGCCAGCAGTCCAAGGGGGCAGGGCACAGATACGCAGTATTTT
>TRBV7-2|TRBD2|TRBJ2-2|.
CASSLFGLAANTGELFF
TGTGCCAGCAGCTTATTCGGCCTAGCGGCGAACACCGGGGAGCTGTTTTTT
>TRBV6-5|.|TRBJ1-6|.
CASSYSGEANSPLHF
TGTGCCAGCAGTTACTCAGGCGAGGCTAATTCACCCCTCCACTTT
>TRBV7-3|.|TRBJ2-2|.
CASSSLAATGELFF
TGTGCCAGCAGCTCCCTAGCAGCTACCGGGGAGCTGTTTTTT
>TRBV5-1|TRBD1|TRBJ1-2|.
CASSQGGTAAGYTF
TGCGCCAGCAGCCAGGGGGGGACGGCCGCTGGCTACACCTTC
>TRBV7-9|.|TRBJ1-1|.
CASSLSLEAFF
TGTGCCAGCAGCTTATCGCTTGAAGCTTTCTTT
>TRBV7-6|TRBD1|TRBJ1-2|.
CASSLVQGDGYTF
TGTGCCAGCAGCTTAGTACAGGGGGATGGCTACACCTTC
>TRBV7-8|.|TRBJ1-5|once
CASSLVVGQPQHF
TGTGCCAGCAGCTTAGTCGTGGGACAGCCCCAGCATTTT
>TRBV5-5|TRBD2|TRBJ2-1|.
CASSLLAGGRNEQFF
TGTGCCAGCAGCTTGTTAGCGGGGGGACGAAATGAGCAGTTCTTC
>TRBV5-1|.|TRBJ2-7|.
CASSWGREQYF
TGCGCCAGCAGCTGGGGGCGCGAGCAGTACTTC
>TRBV30|.|TRBJ1-3|.
CAWSVNSGNTIYF
TGTGCCTGGAGTGTAAACTCTGGAAACACCATATATTTT
>TRBV10-1|.|TRBJ2-2|.
CASSESAAANTGELFF
TGCGCCAGCAGTGAGTCTGCGGCAGCGAACACCGGGGAGCTGTTTTTT
>TRBV18|.|TRBJ2-1|.
CASSPRTSAYNEQFF
TGTGCCAGCTCACCAAGGACTTCAGCCTACAATGAGCAGTTCTTC
>TRBV9|.|TRBJ1-4|.
CASSVGTETNEKLFF
TGTGCCAGCAGCGTGGGTACAGAAACTAATGAAAAACTGTTTTTT
>TRBV19|TRBD1|TRBJ1-1|.
CASSVDRDVEAFF
TGTGCCAGTAGTGTCGACAGGGACGTTGAAGCTTTCTTT
>TRBV18|.|TRBJ1-2|.
CASSPPILDGYTF
TGTGCCAGCTCACCACCAATACTTGATGGCTACACCTTC